A single T cell receptor (beta chain) is shown here with its context. Germline loops: CDR1 LNHDA, CDR2 SQIVND (reference sequence). Trimming took 3 bases from V and 3 from J, leaving 18 bases between them. The CDR3 is 17 residues long. Spike-ins of synthetic TCR analog templates went into each PCR. Only in-frame clones appear in the TCRdb table, and some are missing; sequencing was by immunoSEQ multiplex PCR. This sample yields 65,000 to 80,000 clones, of which 90% are seen a single time; approximately 4.5% belongs to the top ten. The record originates from a study of PD-L1 blockade in urothelial cancer. Across the whole study: Male patients with bladder-origin urothelial cancer numbered about 90% of the 29.

Time point reported: pretreatment peripheral blood. Patients were living with locally advanced or metastatic urothelial carcinoma. Anywhere from 1 to 8 samples came from each patient, spanning pretreatment and on-treatment. The chain couples TRBV19 to TRBJ2-4; D perhaps matches TRBD1 (6 bases). The sequence came from a man between 65 and 85 years old with urothelial cancer. The sample was PBMCs, taken around atezolizumab (anti-PD-L1) treatment. CDR3 coding DNA: TGTGCCAGTAGTATTACAGGGTCCCAGTACGGCAAAAACATTCAGTACTTC. Translation gives CASSITGSQYGKNIQYF.